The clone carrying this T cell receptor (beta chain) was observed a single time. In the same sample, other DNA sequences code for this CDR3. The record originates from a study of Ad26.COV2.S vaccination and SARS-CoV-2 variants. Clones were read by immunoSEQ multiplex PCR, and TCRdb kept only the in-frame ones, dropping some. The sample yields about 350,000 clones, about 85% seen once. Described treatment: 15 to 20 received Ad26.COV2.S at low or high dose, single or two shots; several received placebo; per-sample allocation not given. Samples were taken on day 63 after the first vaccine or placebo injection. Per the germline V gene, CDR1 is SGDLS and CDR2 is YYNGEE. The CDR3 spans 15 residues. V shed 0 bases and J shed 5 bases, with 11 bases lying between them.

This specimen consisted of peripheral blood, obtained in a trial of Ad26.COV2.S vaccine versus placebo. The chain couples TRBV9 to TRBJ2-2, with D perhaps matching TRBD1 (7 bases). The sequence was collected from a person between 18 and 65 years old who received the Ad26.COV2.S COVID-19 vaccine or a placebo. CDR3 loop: CASSVVAGGTGELFF. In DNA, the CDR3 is TGTGCCAGCAGCGTAGTCGCAGGGGGGACCGGGGAGCTGTTTTTT.